This record looks at one TCR beta chain sequence and its context. In its sample, this clone was seen once. Its antigen has not been determined. No much larger clone is present one base from it, and per-base qualities are unavailable. The protocol used for the library was the immunoSEQ multiplex PCR assay. The multiplex PCR relied on a mix of 60 forward primers for TCR Vbeta segments and 13 reverse primers for TCR Jbeta segments. The CDR3 region of rearranged TCR beta genes was amplified from genomic DNA with a multiplex PCR assay. The Illumina HiSeq System was used to sequence the amplified TCR beta libraries as 87-base-pair reads. Per the authors' processing: In a later analysis, roughly 80 million unique TCR beta chains were counted across the approximately 620 repertoires, and around 10 million of these chains were shared by at least two donors. Raw reads were error-corrected and collapsed into unique sequences by a nearest-neighbor algorithm in which closely related sequences were merged to remove PCR and sequencing errors. CDR3 sequences were aligned to IMGT reference sequences to assign V, D and J gene segments. For a sequence to be retained, a match of at least six nucleotides to both a V gene segment and a J gene segment was required. Rearrangements were called productive when the CDR3 lacked stop codons and stayed in frame with V and J; all others were non-productive. CDR3 was defined by IMGT convention, running from the second conserved V-encoded cysteine to the conserved J-encoded phenylalanine. Sequences without an unambiguous match to a single V gene segment were excluded from the earlier analysis of about 640 of the donors. In an earlier analysis of 500 to 750 of the donors, V segments were called functional above 56.7% productive rearrangements and were called segregating when the between-donor standard deviation exceeded 5%. A statistical classification framework was built for diagnosing cytomegalovirus status from the catalog of TCR beta chain sequences. In a later analysis, TCR nucleotide sequences were compared against IMGT/GENE-DB human TR gene sequences so that V and J genes could be assigned. Using the TCRdist pipeline, a later analysis assigned CDR3 sequences along with most-parsimonious VDJ recombination scenarios. In a later analysis, each TCR beta chain was defined by its CDR3 amino acid sequence together with its V-gene family, and reads without a unique V-gene family were excluded. In a later analysis, 450 to 600 highly shared, low-generation-probability nucleotide sequences were removed to address suspected cross-contamination and a sequencing artifact. In a later analysis, a clonal expansion index was calculated for each public chain from normalized within-repertoire ranks of inferred template counts. In a later analysis, generation probabilities were computed with a VDJ recombination model fitted to out-of-frame rearrangements, and the resulting probabilities were checked against IGoR. In a later analysis, TCR-TCR, TCR-HLA and TCR-CMV co-occurrence was scored with hypergeometric tests, and a repertoire-size bias correction was applied to TCR pairs. False discovery rates were estimated in a later analysis by permuting HLA or CMV assignments 20 times. In a later analysis, co-occurring TCRs were grouped using DBSCAN, with TCRdist sequence similarity added in when clustering inside HLA-allele-positive subsets. Repertoires with fewer than 30,000 or more than 120,000 public chains were left out of co-occurrence clustering, as were about 5 repertoires with anomalous nucleotide sharing. TCRdb stores this immuneACCESS table with in-frame sequences only. Part of the clones is absent; in the studies checked, under half of the shortfall reflects unresolved V genes, and no reason is known for the rest. The V and J calls and clone size come from that table; D and trimming were worked out from the DNA. The sample data list 150,000 to 200,000 clones, and around 77% of these were observed just once. The ten largest clones take up about 2.4% of the sample.

V gives up 1 base and J gives up 0 bases, and the segment between their germline ends measures 10 bases. CDR1 SGHVS and CDR2 FNYEAQ were looked up in the germline V gene. The CDR3 starts with the cysteine, ends with the phenylalanine, and has 16 residues. Of the read, only the CDR3 DNA is kept; its 48 bases are in frame from base 1. This sample stems from a study of cytomegalovirus exposure and HLA in healthy donors (TCRdb year 2017). About the full investigation: An earlier analysis of more than 550 of the donors reported approximately 280 Gb of sequence data and some 110 million unique TCR beta sequences obtained from around 180 million T cells. An early release that covered roughly 600 HLA-typed donors contained approximately 300 gigabases of sequencing data and 70 million to 100 million unique TCR sequences. Among the approximately 430 genotyped donors, about 83% belonged to the genetic ancestry cluster associated with self-reported Caucasian donors. The aim of the study was to test whether cataloging public T cell receptors could identify signatures of past pathogen exposure. The T cell repertoires of several hundred subjects were profiled by immunosequencing and related to cytomegalovirus serostatus. Besides the first cohort of roughly 700 subjects, a separate validation cohort made up of roughly 120 different subjects was used. High-throughput TCR immunosequencing, statistical association of individual TCRs with disease status, and machine learning were combined to predict cytomegalovirus infection status. A later analysis re-analyzed previously published TCR beta repertoires from about 730 donors and added high-resolution HLA genotyping to study TCR occurrence patterns. The later analysis used no new phenotypic data to find candidate immune exposures, relying instead on TCR beta sequences and their occurrence across donors. An earlier analysis of several hundred of the donors applied high-throughput TCR beta sequencing to assess whether each TCR beta V gene segment acted as functional or pseudogenic. Donor age, sex, ethnicity and CMV serostatus were compiled together with the repertoire data. In a later genetic analysis, genome-wide SNP genotypes for about 55% of the roughly 700 donors were used, and that subset was treated as a discovery cohort. Every repertoire in the discovery cohort had been generated on one and the same sequencing platform. HLA typing included class I and class II loci at four-digit resolution. The number of typed donors differed by locus: roughly 629-640 for A, B, C, DRB1 and DQB1; some 500 for DQA1; roughly 600 for DPA1; and roughly 490 for DPB1. Roughly 5 DR-DQ haplotypes were treated as single units for association and clustering because of strong linkage in the cohort. On average, around 240,000 unique TCR beta nucleotide sequences were sequenced per donor among a few hundred genotyped donors of the cohort, with around 19% of those sequences being non-productive. The full study reports these points: In a later analysis, HLA-associated TCR beta chains were found to be more clonally expanded and to have lower generation probabilities than equally common non-associated chains. Sequencing depth was assumed to be roughly uniform across donors in the presence/absence analyses, though that assumption may not hold. In a later analysis, several top co-occurrence clusters were reported to appear linked to parvovirus B19, influenza, CMV and Epstein-Barr virus. In a later analysis, about 16,000 TCR beta sequences were associated with specific HLA alleles at a false discovery rate of 0.05. Three of the identified cytomegalovirus-associated TCR beta chains were confirmed in vitro to be specific for cytomegalovirus antigens. A total of 150 or so TCR beta chains were listed by the study as associated with cytomegalovirus. Roughly 15 rarely observed V segments, including chromosome 9 orphons, were excluded from the earlier analysis of about 610 of the donors because counts were too low. Most TCR sequences were seen in very few donors, while some public TCRs were found in many individuals. The classifier was reported to diagnose cytomegalovirus status with high specificity and sensitivity in both the original cohort and the validation cohort. A cluster of highly shared sequence variants was judged likely to be a technical artifact of the sequencing pipeline. Correlated functional status among segregating V segments might be attributable to linkage disequilibrium, but an unknown experimental factor could not be ruled out. The authors suggested that the approach could potentially be generalized to other disease states and immunological phenotypes. V-gene and J-gene trimming of TCR beta chains was associated with a missense DCLRE1C variant in a later genetic analysis, and the association was replicated in an independent cohort. Because the 87-base-pair reads could not distinguish some IMGT-functional V segments, including TRBV6-2 and TRBV6-3, those segments were excluded. Because HLA typing was missing for some donors at each locus, association tests included only the typed subset. According to a later analysis, TCR association rates differed among HLA loci, with DRB1 alleles showing the most associated TCRs and HLA-C alleles showing the fewest. A later genetic analysis reported fewer N-insertions in productive TCRs among donors in an Asian-associated ancestry cluster than the roughly 650-donor mean. In this cohort, only TCR beta chains were sequenced, and detectable features were limited by the absence of alpha or paired-chain data. A further reported finding was that TCR beta sequences accurately predicted the HLA-A and HLA-B alleles for most subjects in the first cohort. A later analysis found that most CMV-associated TCR beta chains appeared HLA-restricted, with HLA associations seemingly driven largely by CMV exposure. CMV serostatus was the only immune exposure information available for the cohort. In an earlier analysis of about 600 of the donors, most TCR beta V segments appeared in productive rearrangements about 90% or about 30% of the time, broadly matching IMGT annotations. Strong co-occurrence of HLA alleles, especially DR and DQ, made assigning TCR associations to individual alleles difficult.

The cohort was made up of roughly 670 healthy bone marrow donors. At the time of sampling, every cohort member was nominally healthy, though immune exposures that went unrecorded were likely present. The donor tested CMV seronegative, placing the donor among the 300 to 400 seronegative members of the cohort. Every donor gave a peripheral blood sample, and the peripheral blood mononuclear cells from that sample were used for TCR beta sequencing. Genomic DNA was extracted from the blood cell samples with the Qiagen DNeasy Blood Extraction Kit. The TCR was taken from a man between 60 and 75 years old in good health and CMV-seronegative. The sequence is built from TRBV7-6 and TRBJ2-1; the D gene is perhaps TRBD2, from 5 matching bases. The sample taken for sequencing was PBMCs. The nucleotides are TGTGCCAGCAGCTTAGGTGGTAGCGCCTCCTACAATGAGCAGTTCTTC. Protein translation: CASSLGGSASYNEQFF.